This is a list of T cell receptor beta chains from one sample in a study of T cells in Graves' hyperthyroidism and ophthalmopathy. TCRdb ran MiXCR on the multiplex PCR reads and lists one entry per CDR3 protein. The top ten hold roughly 7.7% of the sample, which has hundreds of thousands of distinct CDR3 sequences, roughly 14% seen once. The material sequenced was blood. These receptor sequences come from a young woman with Graves' hyperthyroidism. Each CDR3 is given with its conserved first and last residue. D genes are given only for firm matches. Rows give clone size only sometimes, using once, few, many, or a class for an expanded clone.

abundance: few
d_gene: TRBD1
j_gene: TRBJ1-1
v_gene: TRBV4-1
CDR3aa: CASSPPTGGEVNTEAFF
CDR3nt: TGCGCCAGCAGCCCCCCTACAGGGGGCGAGGTGAACACTGAAGCTTTCTTT

abundance: many
d_gene: TRBD2
j_gene: TRBJ2-3
v_gene: TRBV7-9
CDR3aa: CASSPTSSGETDTQYF
CDR3nt: TGTGCCAGCAGCCCGACCTCGAGCGGGGAAACAGATACGCAGTATTTT

abundance: few
d_gene: NA
j_gene: TRBJ2-7
v_gene: TRBV9
CDR3aa: CASSASDISYEQYF
CDR3nt: TGTGCCAGCAGCGCGAGCGACATCTCCTACGAGCAGTACTTC

abundance: many
d_gene: TRBD2
j_gene: TRBJ2-1
v_gene: TRBV7-8
CDR3aa: CASSSLTSGSANEQFF
CDR3nt: TGTGCCAGCAGCTCCCTAACTAGCGGGAGTGCGAATGAGCAGTTCTTC

abundance: once
d_gene: TRBD2
j_gene: TRBJ2-5
v_gene: TRBV6-2/TRBV6-3
CDR3aa: CASTPGLAGGSGETQYF
CDR3nt: TGTGCCAGCACCCCGGGACTAGCGGGGGGGTCCGGGGAGACCCAGTACTTC

abundance: few
d_gene: TRBD2
j_gene: TRBJ2-5
v_gene: TRBV5-5
CDR3aa: CASSWGTSGSTETQYF
CDR3nt: TGTGCCAGCAGCTGGGGTACTAGCGGGAGTACAGAGACCCAGTACTTC

abundance: NA
d_gene: TRBD1
j_gene: TRBJ2-2
v_gene: TRBV20-1
CDR3aa: CSARRQGNGELFF
CDR3nt: TGCAGTGCTAGAAGACAGGGGAACGGGGAGCTGTTTTTT

abundance: many
d_gene: NA
j_gene: TRBJ1-2
v_gene: TRBV2
CDR3aa: CASSSQGYNYGYTF
CDR3nt: TGTGCCAGCAGTTCCCAGGGTTATAACTATGGCTACACCTTC

abundance: NA
d_gene: NA
j_gene: TRBJ1-3
v_gene: TRBV19
CDR3aa: CASSLGPLTGNSGNGRNTIYF
CDR3nt: TGTGCCAGTAGTCTAGGGCCCCTGACGGGAAACTCTGGAAACGGGAGAAACACCATATATTTT

abundance: NA
d_gene: NA
j_gene: TRBJ2-7
v_gene: TRBV29-1
CDR3aa: CSVVSAYEQYF
CDR3nt: TGCAGCGTTGTGTCAGCCTACGAGCAGTACTTC

abundance: NA
d_gene: TRBD1
j_gene: TRBJ1-4
v_gene: TRBV7-2
CDR3aa: CASSLPRTGVEKLFF
CDR3nt: TGTGCCAGCAGCTTACCAAGGACAGGGGTTGAAAAACTGTTTTTT

abundance: many
d_gene: TRBD1
j_gene: TRBJ1-6
v_gene: TRBV6-1
CDR3aa: CASSTPWGDSKPLHF
CDR3nt: TGTGCCAGCAGTACACCCTGGGGGGACAGCAAACCCCTCCACTTT

abundance: few
d_gene: TRBD1
j_gene: TRBJ2-1
v_gene: TRBV9
CDR3aa: CASSEGGQGLSYNEQFF
CDR3nt: TGTGCCAGCAGCGAGGGTGGACAGGGATTGTCCTACAATGAGCAGTTCTTC

abundance: many
d_gene: NA
j_gene: TRBJ1-6
v_gene: TRBV6-5
CDR3aa: CASSYSQGAGSPLHF
CDR3nt: TGTGCCAGCAGTTACTCGCAGGGCGCGGGTTCACCCCTCCACTTT